This T cell receptor beta chain was profiled in a study of identifying expanded T cells in peripheral blood. The CDR3 has 16 residues. Germline assignment: CDR1 LGHNA and CDR2 YSLEER. The ends lost 3 bases at V and 14 bases at J; junction bases unmatched: 14. The repertoire was sequenced with immunoSEQ multiplex PCR; TCRdb's copy has only in-frame clones and lacks some. The table records under 100,000 clones, about 88% of them present only once. The sequence was collected from a person aged 18 to 75 in good health. What was sequenced was blood. The chain employs TRBV4-3 and TRBJ1-6, with 9 nucleotides matching TRBD1. The CDR3 protein is CASSHLMGTGHSTLHF. The CDR3, as DNA: TGCGCCAGCAGCCACCTAATGGGGACAGGGCATTCGACCCTCCACTTT.